This T cell receptor (beta chain) was observed in a study of shared clonotypes between healthy human individuals (TCRdb year 2020). Context from the whole study: A couple of women and a few men aged 18 to 49 years were included in the cohort. Leukapheresis yielded between about 0.9 and 10 billion PBMCs per donor. Per donor, three plates each were used for CD4 naive and CD4 memory, two for CD8 naive, and one for CD8 memory. Different laboratories and diverse techniques were used to prepare libraries and sequence TCR repertoires, to increase sequencing depth and limit assay-specific biases. Blood TCR repertoires of a handful of healthy adults were deeply sequenced to estimate repertoire size and the extent of clonotype sharing between individuals. The research as a whole found: Compared with non-shared clonotypes, the clonotypes found in all four sorted-subset donors had higher generation probabilities. Rarefaction of sorted-subset datasets indicated incomplete sequencing despite the large sequencing depth. Sampling was restricted to blood, and TCR repertoires in tissues likely differ from the TCR repertoires found in blood. Sharing across a few donors was observed for about 5% of naive CD4, 3.5% of naive CD8, 2% to 2.5% of memory CD4, and about 0.38% of memory CD8 clonotypes. Estimated clonotype richness was generally larger for naive than for memory subsets. The small number of donors limited the genetic and exposure-history diversity represented. Pairwise subsampling led to the expectation that sequencing depth would affect the degree of clonotype sharing among donors.

About this clone itself: Its target antigen remains unknown. The input lacks base qualities; no much larger clone sits a single base away.

Donors were healthy HIV-negative adults with no recently reported acute infections or vaccinations. Only Caucasian adults living in Nashville, Tennessee, USA were represented among the donors. Magnetic negative selection was used to enrich CD4+ T cells, after which naive cells were positively selected on CD45RA and the negative fraction became the memory subset. Blood was obtained by leukapheresis, after which PBMCs were separated by Ficoll-Histopaque density gradient centrifugation and cryopreserved in liquid nitrogen vapor phase. Analytical flow cytometry was used to check the purity and quantity of every magnetically sorted T cell population. Genomic DNA was isolated from each sorted fraction and quantified by UV absorbance on a Nanodrop 2000c. Using the deep immunoSEQ assay, multiplex PCR amplified TCR CDR3 regions from genomic DNA. Extracted genomic DNA from each cell subset was distributed evenly across all wells of several immunoSEQ 96-well plates, and each plate was treated as a replicate. Each replicate PCR for sorted subsets received about 0.2 ug genomic DNA, equal to tens of thousands of T cell genomes. Purified libraries were quantified with a Qubit 3.0 fluorometer, sized on a Bioanalyzer 2100, and re-quantified with the KAPA Library Quantification kit. A separate single-read 150-cycle Illumina NextSeq 550 flow cell was used to sequence each immunoSEQ 96-well plate. Per the original workflow: Because the immunoSEQ output included only junctional sequences and no quality scores, the filtering could not be the same as the filtering used for full-length reads. Sequences were annotated with PyIR, a Python wrapper for IgBLAST v1.9, and V/J genes and CDR3 were assigned using IMGT germline references. Reads were filtered out if the reads had weak V/J assignments (E-value above 1e-6), no CDR3, stop codons, out-of-frame junctions, or ambiguous translated residues. V3J clonotypes were defined as sequences sharing an identical inferred V gene, J gene, and CDR3 amino acid sequence. Percentage overlap between repertoires was computed as shared unique clonotypes divided by the size of the smaller repertoire. Three approaches were used to assess repertoire richness: RTK rarefaction, the Chao1 estimator, and Recon v2.1 estimates of unobserved clonotypes. Generation probabilities for all TCRbeta clonotypes obtained by the gDNA method from a few donors were computed using OLGA. TCRdb retrieved this table from immuneACCESS and kept in-frame rearrangements only. Not all clones are present; in checked studies, unresolved V genes account for under half, and no reason is known for the remainder. V and J calls and clone size are given by that table; D and trimming were obtained from the DNA. The sample table holds over 2 million clones, of which around 92% were seen once. The ten biggest clones cover 0.37% of the sample.

V lost 5 bases and J lost 2 bases, and the count of bases not matched to a germline gene is 9. Counted from cysteine to phenylalanine, this CDR3 has 16 amino acids. The entry retains the CDR3 DNA only, 48 bases that are in frame from base 1. CDR1 SGHTA and CDR2 FQGNSA are derived from the germline V gene. The sample comprised naive CD4+ T cells from PBMCs. The cell subset or site label on this specimen signifies: CD45RA+ positively selected. Rearrangement joined TRBV7-2 to TRBJ2-1, and 7 bases in between align with TRBD1. The origin of this receptor is a man younger than 35 in good health. Some clones in this sample may be carry-over from other donors' samples. CDR3 loop: CASSAGGGGPYNEQFF. The nucleotides are TGTGCCAGCAGCGCAGGGGGTGGAGGCCCCTACAATGAGCAGTTCTTC. The full variable domain, with segments outside the CDR3 supplied by the reference TRBV7-2 and TRBJ2-1 proteins, appears as GAGVSQSPSNKVTEKGKDVELRCDPISGHTALYWYRQSLGQGLEFLIYFQGNSAPDKSGLPSDRFSAERTGGSVSTLTIQRTQQEDSAVYLCASSAGGGGPYNEQFFGPGTRLTVL.